This section outlines one T cell receptor beta chain sequence together with its context. The method was immunoSEQ multiplex PCR; TCRdb's version includes in-frame clones alone and lacks a portion of them. The table has 50,000 to 70,000 clones, roughly 58% seen once; the top ten hold 20% to 30%. Trimming shortened V by 0 bases and J by 2 bases, and 18 bases separated the two germline ends. The CDR3 has 18 residues. Germline V lookup: CDR1 SGHDT, CDR2 YYEEEE. The source of the sample is a study of cytotoxic CD8 clonotypes in ibrutinib-treated CLL. Background on the study: Patients: roughly ten relapsed/refractory, roughly 15 treatment-naive, roughly 17 IGHV unmutated. Response samples were taken after a median of around twelve months on treatment, range 6 to 36.

The rearrangement joins TRBV5-6 to TRBJ1-5; D not certain. The input for sequencing was PBMCs, taken at disease progression, from a patient treated with ibrutinib. The sequence derives from a human donor with chronic lymphocytic leukemia. CDR3 DNA: TGTGCCAGCAGCTTGGGGCAGCCAGGTCGTTACGGCAATCAGCCCCAGCATTTT. Protein: CASSLGQPGRYGNQPQHF.